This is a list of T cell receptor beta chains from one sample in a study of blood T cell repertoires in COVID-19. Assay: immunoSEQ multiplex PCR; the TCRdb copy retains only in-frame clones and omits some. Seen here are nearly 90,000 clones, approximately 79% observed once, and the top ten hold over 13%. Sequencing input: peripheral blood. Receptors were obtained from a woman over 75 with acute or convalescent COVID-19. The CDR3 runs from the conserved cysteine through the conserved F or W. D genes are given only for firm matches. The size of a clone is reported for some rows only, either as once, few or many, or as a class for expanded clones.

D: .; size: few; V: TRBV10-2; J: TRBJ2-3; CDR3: CASRRLEGQYF; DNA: TGCGCCAGCAGACGGCTAGAGGGGCAGTATTTT
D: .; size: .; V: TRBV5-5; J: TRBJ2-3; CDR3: CASSWGLTDTQYF; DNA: TGTGCCAGCAGCTGGGGACTTACAGATACGCAGTATTTT
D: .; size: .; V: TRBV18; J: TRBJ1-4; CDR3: CASSPPGALLFF; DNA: TGTGCCAGCTCACCACCAGGAGCGCTTCTGTTTTTT
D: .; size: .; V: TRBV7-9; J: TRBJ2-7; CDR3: CASSLARGSEQYF; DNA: TGTGCCAGCAGCTTAGCGAGGGGGAGCGAGCAGTACTTC
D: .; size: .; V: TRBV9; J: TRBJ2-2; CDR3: CASSVGAGTNTGELFF; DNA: TGTGCCAGCAGCGTAGGGGCAGGGACGAACACCGGGGAGCTGTTTTTT
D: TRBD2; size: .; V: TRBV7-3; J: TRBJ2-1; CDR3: CASSWPGLAGGNNEQFF; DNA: TGTGCCAGCAGCTGGCCGGGACTAGCGGGGGGAAACAATGAGCAGTTCTTC
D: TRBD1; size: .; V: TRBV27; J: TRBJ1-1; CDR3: CASRRDRGPTEAFF; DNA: TGTGCCAGCAGGAGGGACAGGGGGCCCACTGAAGCTTTCTTT
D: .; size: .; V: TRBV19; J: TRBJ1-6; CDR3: CASSSWEVGNSPLHF; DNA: TGTGCCAGTAGTTCCTGGGAGGTTGGCAATTCACCCCTCCACTTT
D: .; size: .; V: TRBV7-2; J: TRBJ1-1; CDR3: CASSLAQGLNTEAFF; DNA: TGTGCCAGCAGCTTAGCGCAGGGCCTGAACACTGAAGCTTTCTTT
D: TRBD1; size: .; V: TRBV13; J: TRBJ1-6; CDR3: CASSRGQGSGSPLHF; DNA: TGTGCCAGCAGCCGGGGACAGGGGAGCGGGTCACCCCTCCACTTT
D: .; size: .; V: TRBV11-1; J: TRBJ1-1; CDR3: CASSLRRGLMNTEAFF; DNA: TGTGCCAGCAGCTTACGGCGGGGGCTTATGAACACTGAAGCTTTCTTT
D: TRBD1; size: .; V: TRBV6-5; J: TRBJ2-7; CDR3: CASRLTGQSYEQYF; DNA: TGTGCCAGCAGATTAACGGGACAGAGCTACGAGCAGTACTTC
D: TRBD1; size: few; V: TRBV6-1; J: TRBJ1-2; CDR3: CASSEDRDGGYTF; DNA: TGTGCCAGCAGTGAGGACAGGGATGGCGGCTACACCTTC
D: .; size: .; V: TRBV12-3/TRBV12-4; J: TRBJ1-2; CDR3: CASSFSRNGYTF; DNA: TGTGCCAGCAGTTTTTCCAGGAATGGCTACACCTTC
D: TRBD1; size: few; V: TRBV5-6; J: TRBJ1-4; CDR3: CASSLGQSQKLFF; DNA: TGTGCCAGCAGCCTGGGACAGAGTCAAAAACTGTTTTTT
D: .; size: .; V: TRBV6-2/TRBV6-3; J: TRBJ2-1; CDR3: CASSYSAGANNEQFF; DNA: TGTGCCAGCAGTTACTCTGCGGGGGCCAACAATGAGCAGTTCTTC
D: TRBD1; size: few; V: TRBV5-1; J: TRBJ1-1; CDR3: CASTGQQNTEAFF; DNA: TGCGCCAGTACGGGACAGCAGAACACTGAAGCTTTCTTT
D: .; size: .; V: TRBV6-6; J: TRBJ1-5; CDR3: CASSYRGDSNQPQHF; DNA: TGTGCCAGCAGTTACAGGGGCGATAGCAATCAGCCCCAGCATTTT
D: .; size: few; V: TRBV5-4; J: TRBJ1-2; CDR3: CASSPMFGIHYGYTF; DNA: TGTGCCAGCAGCCCGATGTTTGGCATTCACTATGGCTACACCTTC
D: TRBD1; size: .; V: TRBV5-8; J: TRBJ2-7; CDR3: CASSRDRAHEQYF; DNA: TGTGCCAGCAGCCGGGACAGGGCCCACGAGCAGTACTTC
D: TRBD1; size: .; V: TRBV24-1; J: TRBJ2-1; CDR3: CATSDPGQHNEQFF; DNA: TGTGCCACCAGTGACCCGGGACAGCACAATGAGCAGTTCTTC
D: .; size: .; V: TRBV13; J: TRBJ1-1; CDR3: CASRPGLQNTEAFF; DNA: TGTGCCAGCAGACCGGGACTCCAGAACACTGAAGCTTTCTTT
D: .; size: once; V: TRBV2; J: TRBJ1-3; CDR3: CASSEALSGNTIYF; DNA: TGTGCCAGCAGTGAAGCCCTCTCTGGAAACACCATATATTTT
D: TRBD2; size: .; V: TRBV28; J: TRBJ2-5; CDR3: CASSSPWLAGGPVRQETQYF; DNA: TGTGCCAGCAGTTCCCCCTGGCTAGCGGGGGGGCCAGTTCGGCAAGAGACCCAGTACTTC
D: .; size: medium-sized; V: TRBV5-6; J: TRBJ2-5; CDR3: CASRPNPQGSETQYF; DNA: TGTGCCAGCAGACCCAATCCTCAGGGAAGTGAGACCCAGTACTTC
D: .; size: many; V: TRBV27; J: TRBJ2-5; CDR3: CASSLLGTGRGTQYF; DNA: TGTGCCAGCAGTTTATTGGGAACAGGGAGGGGGACCCAGTACTTC
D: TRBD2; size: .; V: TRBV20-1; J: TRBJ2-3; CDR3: CSASLLAGDTQYF; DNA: TGCAGTGCTAGTTTACTAGCGGGAGATACGCAGTATTTT
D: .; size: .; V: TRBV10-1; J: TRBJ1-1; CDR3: CASRRGRRTVNTEAFF; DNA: TGCGCCAGCAGGAGGGGAAGAAGGACAGTGAACACTGAAGCTTTCTTT
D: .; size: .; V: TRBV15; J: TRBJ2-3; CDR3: CATSIIYSGPQYF; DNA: TGTGCCACCAGCATAATATACTCGGGTCCGCAGTATTTT
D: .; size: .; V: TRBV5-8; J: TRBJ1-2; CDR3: CASSLGRPGYTF; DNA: TGTGCCAGCAGCTTGGGGAGGCCCGGCTACACCTTC
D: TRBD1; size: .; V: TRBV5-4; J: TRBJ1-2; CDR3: CASNRGLDYGYTF; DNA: TGTGCCAGCAACAGGGGGTTGGACTATGGCTACACCTTC
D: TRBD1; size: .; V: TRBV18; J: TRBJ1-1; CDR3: CASSPSRGTDTEAFF; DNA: TGTGCCAGCTCACCCAGCAGGGGGACAGACACTGAAGCTTTCTTT
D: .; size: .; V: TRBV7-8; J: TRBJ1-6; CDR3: CASSLRTRNSPLHF; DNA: TGTGCCAGCAGCTTACGGACAAGGAATTCACCCCTCCACTTT
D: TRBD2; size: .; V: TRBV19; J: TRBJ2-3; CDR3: CASRPPGLRGILDTQYF; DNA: TGTGCCAGTAGGCCTCCGGGTTTGCGGGGGATACTGGATACGCAGTATTTT
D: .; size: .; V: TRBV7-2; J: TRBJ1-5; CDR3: CASSLALGDQPQHF; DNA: TGTGCCAGCAGCTTAGCTCTGGGAGATCAGCCCCAGCATTTT
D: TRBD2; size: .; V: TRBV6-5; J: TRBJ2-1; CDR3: CASMQRGGDNEQFF; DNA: TGTGCCAGCATGCAGCGGGGTGGCGACAATGAGCAGTTCTTC
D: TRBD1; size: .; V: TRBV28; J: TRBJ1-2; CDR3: CASSLPKTGAGGYTF; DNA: TGTGCCAGCAGTTTGCCAAAGACAGGGGCTGGAGGCTACACCTTC
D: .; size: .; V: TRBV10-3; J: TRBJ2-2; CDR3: CAISDPTGRSGELFF; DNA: TGTGCCATCAGTGACCCTACAGGGCGTTCCGGGGAGCTGTTTTTT
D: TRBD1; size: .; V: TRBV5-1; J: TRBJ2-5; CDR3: CASSHGQANYQETQYF; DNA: TGCGCCAGCAGCCACGGACAGGCTAACTACCAAGAGACCCAGTACTTC
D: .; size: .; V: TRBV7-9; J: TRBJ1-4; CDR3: CASSLGHGSEKLFF; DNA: TGTGCCAGCAGCTTAGGGCATGGGAGTGAAAAACTGTTTTTT
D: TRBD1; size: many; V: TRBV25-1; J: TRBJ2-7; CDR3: CASSGGTGTWQYF; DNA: TGTGCCAGCAGTGGAGGGACAGGGACGTGGCAGTACTTC
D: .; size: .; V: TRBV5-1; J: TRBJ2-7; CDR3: CASSLEGSAHEQYF; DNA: TGCGCCAGCAGCTTGGAGGGGTCGGCCCACGAGCAGTACTTC
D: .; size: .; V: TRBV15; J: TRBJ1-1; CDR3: CATSPGVGAFF; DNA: TGTGCCACCAGCCCGGGAGTTGGTGCTTTCTTT
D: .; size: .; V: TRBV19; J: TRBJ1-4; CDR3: CASSMTATNEKLFF; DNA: TGTGCCAGTAGTATGACAGCAACTAATGAAAAACTGTTTTTT